Listed here are 4 T cell receptor beta chains from one sample, sequenced in a study of shared clonotypes between healthy human individuals. The protocol was immunoSEQ multiplex PCR, while the TCRdb copy is restricted to in-frame clones and leaves out a portion. The repertoire holds 980,000 or so clones, with 60% to 85% as singletons. The sequenced sample was memory CD4+ T cells sorted from blood. Indicated subset: CD45RA-negative fraction. The source is a man younger than 35 in good health.

The rearrangement links TRBV2 to TRBJ2-5, with 8 bases lining up with TRBD2. This CDR3 is built from 14 residues. Germline lookup yields CDR1 SNHLY and CDR2 FYNNEI. The V segment lost 10 bases and the J segment 3 bases; nucleotides outside the gene matches: 10. The CDR3 DNA sequence: TGTGCCACTATTCGGGGGGGCTTAGAAGAGACCCAGTACTTC. It is translated as CATIRGGLEETQYF.

The genes are TRBV19 and TRBJ2-7; TRBD1 agrees at 9 bases. CDR3 length: 12 residues. The trim removed 6 bases at V and 4 bases at J, leaving 1 base unmatched. Germline CDR1 and CDR2: LNHDA and SQIVND (reference sequence). For the CDR3, the DNA is TGTGCCAGTAGGGACAGGGGTTACGAGCAGTACTTC. Its protein product is CASRDRGYEQYF.

The rearrangement joins TRBV11-2 to TRBJ1-2, with D unresolved. CDR1 and CDR2 (germline): SGHAT, FQNNGV. V was cut by 0 bases and J by 4 bases, with 12 bases left in between. The CDR3 has 15 amino acids. The CDR3 loop is CASSLDSTSIYGYTF. The DNA of the CDR3 is TGTGCCAGCAGCTTAGATTCCACATCAATCTATGGCTACACCTTC.

The chain recombines TRBV12-5 with TRBJ2-5; D is perhaps TRBD2 (5 bases). The germline V gene has CDR1 LGHNT and CDR2 FRNRAP. The V end was cut by 1 base, the J end by 5 bases, with 11 bases between. The CDR3 runs 14 residues. The CDR3 bases are TGTGCTAGTGGTTTGGGAGGACTCCCCGAGACCCAGTACTTC. Translation gives CASGLGGLPETQYF.